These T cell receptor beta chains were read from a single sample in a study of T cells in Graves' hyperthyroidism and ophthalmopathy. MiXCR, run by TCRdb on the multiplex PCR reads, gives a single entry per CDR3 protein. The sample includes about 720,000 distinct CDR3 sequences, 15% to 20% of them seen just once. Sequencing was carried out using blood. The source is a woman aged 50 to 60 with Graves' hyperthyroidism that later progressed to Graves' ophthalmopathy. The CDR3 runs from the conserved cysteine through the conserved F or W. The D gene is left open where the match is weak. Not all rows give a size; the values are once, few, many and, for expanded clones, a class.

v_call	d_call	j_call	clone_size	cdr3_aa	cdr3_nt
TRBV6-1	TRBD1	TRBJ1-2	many	CASSTDRATYGYTF	TGTGCCAGCAGTACCGACAGGGCTACCTATGGCTACACCTTC
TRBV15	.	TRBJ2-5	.	CATSSHAGETQYF	TGTGCCACCAGCAGCCACGCCGGGGAGACCCAGTACTTC
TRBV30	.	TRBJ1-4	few	CAWSRGAGEKLFF	TGTGCCTGGAGTCGGGGGGCGGGTGAAAAACTGTTTTTT
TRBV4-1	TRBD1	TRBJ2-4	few	CASSQGQGAVYIQYF	TGCGCCAGCAGCCAAGGACAGGGGGCTGTTTACATTCAGTACTTC
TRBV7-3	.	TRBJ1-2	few	CASSPDGIGYGYTF	TGTGCCAGCAGCCCCGACGGAATAGGCTATGGCTACACCTTC
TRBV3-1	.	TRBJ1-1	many	CASRNMNTEAFF	TGTGCCAGCAGAAACATGAACACTGAAGCTTTCTTT
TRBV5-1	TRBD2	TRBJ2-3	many	CASSLIAGSTDTQYF	TGCGCCAGCAGCTTGATAGCGGGGTCCACAGATACGCAGTATTTT
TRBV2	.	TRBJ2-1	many	CASRRGVYNEQFF	TGTGCCAGCCGTAGGGGGGTATACAATGAGCAGTTCTTC
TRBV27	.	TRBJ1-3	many	CASNELQRREGFSGNTIYF	TGTGCCAGCAATGAGCTTCAAAGACGGGAAGGGTTCTCTGGAAACACCATATATTTT
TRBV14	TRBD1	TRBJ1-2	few	CASSQDRGGTDYGYTF	TGTGCCAGCAGCCAAGATAGGGGAGGGACAGACTATGGCTACACCTTC
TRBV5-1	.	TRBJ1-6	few	CASSLGVGSYNSPLHF	TGCGCCAGCAGCTTGGGGGTAGGGTCCTATAATTCACCCCTCCACTTT
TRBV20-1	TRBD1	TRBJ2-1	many	CSARDRGQGALGSYNEQFF	TGCAGTGCTAGAGATCGAGGACAGGGGGCGTTAGGGTCCTACAATGAGCAGTTCTTC
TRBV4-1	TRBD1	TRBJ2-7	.	CASSRLSPPTGGAYEQYF	TGCGCCAGCAGCCGCCTAAGTCCCCCGACAGGGGGCGCCTACGAGCAGTACTTC
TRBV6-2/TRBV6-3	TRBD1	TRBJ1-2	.	CASSSPVEGAFVNYGYTF	TGTGCCAGCAGTTCCCCTGTGGAGGGGGCGTTTGTTAACTATGGCTACACCTTC
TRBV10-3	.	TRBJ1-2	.	CAISVVGGAGYGYTF	TGTGCCATCAGTGTTGTGGGGGGCGCTGGCTATGGCTACACCTTC
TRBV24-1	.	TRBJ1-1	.	CATSDWKGTAFF	TGTGCCACCAGTGATTGGAAGGGTACGGCTTTCTTT
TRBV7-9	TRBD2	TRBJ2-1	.	CASRQGGGAYNEQFF	TGTGCCAGCAGACAAGGCGGGGGGGCCTACAATGAGCAGTTCTTC
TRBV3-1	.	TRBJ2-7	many	CASSSVQYEQYF	TGTGCCAGCAGCTCTGTGCAATACGAGCAGTACTTC
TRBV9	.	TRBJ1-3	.	CASSPVGGSFSGNTIYF	TGTGCCAGCAGCCCCGTGGGGGGTTCCTTCTCTGGAAACACCATATATTTT
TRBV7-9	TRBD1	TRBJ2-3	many	CASSTRTGMADTQYF	TGTGCCAGCAGCACCCGGACAGGGATGGCAGATACGCAGTATTTT
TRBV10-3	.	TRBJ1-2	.	CAISDPSQSGYTF	TGTGCCATCAGTGATCCGAGCCAAAGTGGCTACACCTTC
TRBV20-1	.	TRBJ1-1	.	CSVSRRLNTEAFF	TGCAGTGTTTCCAGGAGATTGAACACTGAAGCTTTCTTT
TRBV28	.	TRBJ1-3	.	CASDGTGNTIYF	TGTGCCAGCGACGGAACTGGAAACACCATATATTTT
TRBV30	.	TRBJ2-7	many	CAWSVVPADYEQYF	TGTGCCTGGAGTGTCGTCCCCGCGGACTACGAGCAGTACTTC
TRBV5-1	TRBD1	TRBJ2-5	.	CASSSRDSFQETQYF	TGCGCCAGCAGCTCTAGGGACAGCTTCCAAGAGACCCAGTACTTC
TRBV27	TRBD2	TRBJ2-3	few	CASSFGLAGTPTDTQYF	TGTGCCAGCAGTTTCGGGCTAGCGGGAACCCCCACAGATACGCAGTATTTT
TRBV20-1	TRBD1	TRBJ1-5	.	CSARNGQGAAQPQHF	TGCAGTGCAAGAAACGGGCAGGGGGCGGCTCAGCCCCAGCATTTT
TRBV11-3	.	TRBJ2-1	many	CASSPQRGSNEQFF	TGTGCCAGCAGCCCCCAGAGGGGCAGCAATGAGCAGTTCTTC